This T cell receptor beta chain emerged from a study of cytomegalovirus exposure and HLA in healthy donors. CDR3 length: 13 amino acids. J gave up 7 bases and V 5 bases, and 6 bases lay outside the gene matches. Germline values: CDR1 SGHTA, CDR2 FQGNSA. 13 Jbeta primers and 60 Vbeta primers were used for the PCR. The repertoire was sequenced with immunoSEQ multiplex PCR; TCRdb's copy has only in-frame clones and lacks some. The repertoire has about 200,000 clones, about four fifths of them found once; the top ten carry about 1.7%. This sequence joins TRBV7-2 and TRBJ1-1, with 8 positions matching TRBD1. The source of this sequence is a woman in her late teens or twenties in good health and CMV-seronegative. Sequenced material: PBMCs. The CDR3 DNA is TGTGCCAGCAGCCCGAGAGGACAGGGTGAAGCTTTCTTT. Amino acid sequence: CASSPRGQGEAFF.